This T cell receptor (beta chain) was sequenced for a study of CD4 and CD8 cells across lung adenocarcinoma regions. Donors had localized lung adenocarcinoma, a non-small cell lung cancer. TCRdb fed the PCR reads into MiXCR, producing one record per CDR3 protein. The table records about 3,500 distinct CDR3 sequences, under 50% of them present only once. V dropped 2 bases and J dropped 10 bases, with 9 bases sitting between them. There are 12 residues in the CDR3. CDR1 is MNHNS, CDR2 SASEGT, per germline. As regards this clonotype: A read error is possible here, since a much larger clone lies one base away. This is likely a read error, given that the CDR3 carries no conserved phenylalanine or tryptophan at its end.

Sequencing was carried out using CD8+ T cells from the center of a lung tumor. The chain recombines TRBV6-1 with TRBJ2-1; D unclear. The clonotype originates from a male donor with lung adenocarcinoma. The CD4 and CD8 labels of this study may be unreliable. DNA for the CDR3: TGTGCCAGCAGTGAATCGGGCAGGGAGCAGTTCCTC. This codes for CASSESGREQFL.